This T cell receptor beta chain was captured in a study of identical twins. Using its own MiXCR run on the 5' RACE reads, TCRdb lists one record per CDR3 protein. The sample includes 400,000 to 600,000 distinct CDR3 sequences, 20% to 25% seen only once; the top ten take 0.4% to 0.6%. The same data also contributed to another study, on yellow fever vaccine responses in identical twins.

The TCR sequence derives from a young woman in good health. Sequencing used CD4+ T cells sorted from blood.

CDR3 loop: CASSLMASGLAGGETQYF. The CDR3 coding sequence is TGTGCCAGCAGCTTAATGGCCTCGGGACTAGCGGGGGGAGAGACCCAGTACTTC. The rearrangement links TRBV11-1 to TRBJ2-5; TRBD2 matches at 15 bases. CDR1 is SGHAT and CDR2 is FQDESV in the germline V gene (reference sequence). V shed 2 bases and J 4 bases; nucleotides not matched to a gene: 8. There are 18 residues in the CDR3.